Listed below are T cell receptor beta chains from one sample, sequenced in a study of OX40 agonist ivuxolimab in advanced cancers. Some clones are missing from TCRdb's copy, which holds only in-frame ones; the method was immunoSEQ multiplex PCR. The sample holds tens of thousands of clones, roughly 86% seen once. The material sequenced was CD4+ or CD8+ T cells sorted from blood, taken in a trial of the OX40 agonist ivuxolimab. Every receptor here comes from an adult with an advanced solid tumor such as melanoma, head and neck, liver or kidney cancer. CDR3s include the opening cysteine and the closing phenylalanine or tryptophan. A D gene is named only where the DNA matches it firmly. Expanded clones are given a class, and other clones once, few, many or no size at all.

j_gene,abundance,v_gene,d_gene,CDR3aa,CDR3nt
TRBJ2-3,NA,TRBV7-9,TRBD1,CASSFDRQGTDTQYF,TGTGCCAGCAGCTTCGATAGACAGGGAACAGATACGCAGTATTTT
TRBJ1-1,NA,TRBV5-6,TRBD1,CASSLRQTGAEAFF,TGTGCCAGCAGCTTGAGGCAGACAGGGGCTGAAGCTTTCTTT
TRBJ1-5,NA,TRBV7-9,NA,CASIQGLGGTQHF,TGTGCCAGCATACAGGGACTCGGTGGGACCCAGCATTTT
TRBJ2-1,NA,TRBV18,NA,CASSLFTGEDEQFF,TGTGCCAGCTCACTTTTTACAGGGGAGGATGAGCAGTTCTTC
TRBJ1-4,NA,TRBV6-6,NA,CASSYSVTDGGGLFF,TGTGCCAGCAGTTACTCGGTAACCGACGGAGGAGGACTGTTTTTT
TRBJ1-1,NA,TRBV6-6,NA,CASSWAGQAFF,TGTGCCAGCAGTTGGGCAGGGCAAGCTTTCTTT
TRBJ1-1,NA,TRBV5-4,NA,CASSFPEGEGNTEAFF,TGTGCCAGCAGCTTCCCCGAGGGGGAGGGGAACACTGAAGCTTTCTTT
TRBJ1-4,NA,TRBV4-1,NA,CASSLRQAQGELFF,TGCGCCAGCAGCCTACGACAGGCCCAAGGGGAACTGTTTTTT
TRBJ2-2,NA,TRBV7-6,NA,CASSLSHYDTGELFF,TGTGCCAGCAGCTTATCCCATTACGACACCGGGGAGCTGTTTTTT
TRBJ2-2,NA,TRBV7-3,NA,CASSSSQAAGELFF,TGTGCCAGCTCATCAAGTCAGGCGGCCGGGGAGCTGTTTTTT
TRBJ2-5,NA,TRBV5-4,TRBD2,CASSLRLGEGTMETQYF,TGTGCCAGCAGCTTGCGTCTTGGGGAGGGTACGATGGAGACCCAGTACTTC
TRBJ1-4,NA,TRBV6-1,NA,CASLEISTNEKLFF,TGTGCCAGTTTAGAGATCTCAACTAATGAAAAACTGTTTTTT
TRBJ2-5,NA,TRBV5-1,TRBD2,CASGGGVGWQETQYF,TGCGCCAGTGGGGGAGGGGTTGGATGGCAAGAGACCCAGTACTTC
TRBJ2-7,once,TRBV7-6,TRBD1,CASRSTGGYEQYF,TGTGCCAGCAGATCTACAGGGGGCTACGAGCAGTACTTC
TRBJ2-3,NA,TRBV19,TRBD1,CASSAGQGTDTQYF,TGTGCCAGTAGTGCCGGACAGGGCACAGATACGCAGTATTTT
TRBJ2-1,NA,TRBV7-3,TRBD1,CASSTKGRGHEQFF,TGTGCCAGCAGCACGAAGGGCAGGGGGCATGAGCAGTTCTTC
TRBJ1-2,NA,TRBV7-9,NA,CASSLSQGYGYTF,TGTGCCAGCAGCTTAAGTCAGGGCTATGGCTACACCTTC
TRBJ2-7,NA,TRBV6-1,TRBD2,CASGAGTIYEQYF,TGTGCCAGCGGGGCCGGGACTATATATGAGCAGTACTTC
TRBJ2-3,NA,TRBV5-5,TRBD2,CASSLGLAPTDTQYF,TGTGCCAGCAGCTTGGGACTAGCCCCCACAGATACGCAGTATTTT
TRBJ2-1,NA,TRBV30,NA,CAWKGGGASPYNEQFF,TGTGCCTGGAAGGGGGGGGGAGCCTCCCCCTACAATGAGCAGTTCTTC
TRBJ1-4,NA,TRBV6-6,NA,CASSYGGRVEEKLFF,TGTGCCAGCAGTTACGGGGGGCGGGTTGAAGAAAAACTGTTTTTT
TRBJ1-6,NA,TRBV10-2,TRBD1,CASNTGGDNSPLHF,TGCGCCAGCAACACAGGGGGGGATAATTCACCCCTCCACTTT
TRBJ1-2,NA,TRBV11-2,NA,CASRDRGSWGYTF,TGTGCCAGCAGGGACCGAGGATCGTGGGGCTACACCTTC
TRBJ2-1,NA,TRBV7-3,TRBD1,CASSYNAGTGGDEQFF,TGTGCCAGCAGCTATAACGCCGGGACAGGGGGCGATGAGCAGTTCTTC
TRBJ2-5,once,TRBV7-3,TRBD1,CASSEGTGGETQYF,TGTGCCAGCAGCGAAGGGACAGGGGGAGAGACCCAGTACTTC